Listed below are T cell receptor beta chains from one sample, sequenced in a study of identical twins. In TCRdb, the 5' RACE reads were re-called with MiXCR into one record per CDR3 protein. This table holds 550,000 to 700,000 distinct CDR3 sequences, approximately 10% found once. The data were also submitted as part of a second study, on yellow fever vaccine responses in identical twins.

The sample comprised PBMCs. These receptors were obtained from a woman under 30 in good health. Both conserved end residues are trimmed from each CDR3.

v_call cdr3_aa
TRBV21-1 ASSTDKEIPYEQY
TRBV5-1 ASSFAGTGLGEQY
TRBV23-1 ASSPSAGLYNEQF
TRBV9 ASSLEGSGGSGELF
TRBV6-1 ASSQPSEKGHNEQF
TRBV7-9 ASSLAGDNYEQY
TRBV10-3 AINKGTGANVLT
TRBV7-2 ASRRTGANVLT
TRBV7-3 ASSLLAVTTDTQY
TRBV9 ASSPGVVETQY
TRBV28 ASSLMYRFPYEQY
TRBV12-3/TRBV12-4 ASSINAGGGSPLH
TRBV3-1 ASSRRSGSETEAF
TRBV11-1 ASSSSQVTSGASYNEQF
TRBV5-1 ASSLDYGGISDTQY
TRBV18 ASSVYEMNTGELF
TRBV11-3 ASSSQTTENYNEQF
TRBV27 ASSLMAGGSDTQY
TRBV6-1 AARSGWGLLDTQY
TRBV5-1 ASSPLAKETQY
TRBV28 ASTPPGQGINEQF
TRBV12-3/TRBV12-4 ASSLGTGNVNEQF
TRBV12-3/TRBV12-4 ASSRISGSGTDTQY
TRBV6-2/TRBV6-3 ASSQGLAGGRYEQY
TRBV15 ATSREKTGVVDEQY
TRBV11-2 ASSLGPGLAGGPDKNIQY
TRBV5-1 ASSLVGGALNHYEQY
TRBV5-8 ASSVFWRDTQY
TRBV5-1 ASSYGQGEGTQY
TRBV4-1 ASSQETEIIRNYGYT
TRBV29-1 SVILAVSTDTQY
TRBV28 ASTSGSLTLVGELF
TRBV2 ATRGWGETQY
TRBV10-3 AISSRQGAQEKLF
TRBV7-9 ASSSSGPGLF
TRBV4-1 ASSRLSGQSANTGELF
TRBV21-1 ASSKAFVIGELF
TRBV5-1 ASSPGQGQQETQY
TRBV7-2 ANTQRGEGLLRDTQY